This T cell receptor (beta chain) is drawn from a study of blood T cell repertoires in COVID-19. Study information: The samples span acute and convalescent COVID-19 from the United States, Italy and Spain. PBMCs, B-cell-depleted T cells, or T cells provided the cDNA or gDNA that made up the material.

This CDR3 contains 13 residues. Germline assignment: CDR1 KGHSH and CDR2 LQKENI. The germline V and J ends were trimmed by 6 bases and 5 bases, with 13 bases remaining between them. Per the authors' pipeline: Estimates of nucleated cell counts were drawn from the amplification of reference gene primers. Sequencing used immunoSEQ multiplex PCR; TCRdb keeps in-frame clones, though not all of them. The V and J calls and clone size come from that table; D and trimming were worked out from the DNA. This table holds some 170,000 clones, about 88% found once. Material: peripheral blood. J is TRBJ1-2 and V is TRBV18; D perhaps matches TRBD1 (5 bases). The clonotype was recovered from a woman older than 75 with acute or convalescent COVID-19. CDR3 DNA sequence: TGTGCCAGCTCTATGGACAAAAGTTATGGCTACACCTTC. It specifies CASSMDKSYGYTF.